This T cell receptor (beta chain) originates from a study of early T cells in non-severe SARS-CoV-2 infection. Study-level background: Unsorted whole-blood RNA was sequenced in bulk, leaving chains unpaired.

Overall study results and limits: VDJdb matching skewed toward anti-spike CD8 responses, missing private and CD4 specificities.

Unique molecular identifier tags were affixed to discrete cDNA molecules. TCRdb recomputed calls from the 5' RACE reads with MiXCR, one row per CDR3 protein. The table lists about 79,000 distinct CDR3 sequences, about 13% of them singletons, with approximately 5.7% in the top ten. With respect to this clonotype: Its antigen remains unidentified.

V was shortened by 5 bases and J by 3 bases, with 11 bases between the two germline ends. CDR3 length equals 14 residues. Germline V lookup: CDR1 SNHLY, CDR2 FYNNEI. The chain is built from TRBV2 and TRBJ1-3, with a tentative D call TRBD1 (6 bases). What was sequenced was whole blood. The TCR was taken from an adult who was a healthcare worker with PCR-confirmed SARS-CoV-2 infection or an uninfected control (not recorded which). CDR3 coding DNA: TGTGCCAGCAGTCTGAGCAGGGGTGGAAACACCATATATTTT. It translates to CASSLSRGGNTIYF.